This TCR beta chain was observed in a study of cytomegalovirus exposure and HLA in healthy donors. Overall study context: Tens of millions of unique TCRs, all from HLA-typed donors, were included in an early release of the data.

Remarks on this clone: Antigen: not known.

Study-wide results and limits: The authors judged a highly shared variant cluster likely a sequencing artifact. In a later analysis, across HLA loci, associated TCR counts were highest for DRB1, lowest for HLA-C.

V shed 3 bases and J shed 1 base, with 10 bases lying between them. The CDR3 length is 14 residues. CDR1 SGDLS and CDR2 YYNGEE come from the germline V gene. The PCR made use of 60 Vbeta and 13 Jbeta primers. Using immunoSEQ multiplex PCR, the repertoire was profiled, and TCRdb retains in-frame clones only, with some absent. Of 90,000 to 100,000 clones listed, around 80% are singletons. This TCR was recovered from a man in his forties in good health and CMV-seronegative. The sequenced sample consisted of PBMCs. The chain employs TRBV9 and TRBJ1-1; D is uncertain. The CDR3 nucleotides are TGTGCCAGCAGCGGGCGGGGAGAGAACACTGAAGCTTTCTTT. Translated, it gives CASSGRGENTEAFF.